This T cell receptor beta chain was profiled in a study of identical twins. Overall study results and limits: For zero-insertion analyses, partial confounding could come from invariant MAIT and iNKT cells. Low generation-probability sequences were in excess among twin-shared out-of-frame alpha sequences.

TCRdb re-derived calls from the 5' RACE reads in MiXCR, one entry per CDR3 protein. The profile shows roughly 700,000 distinct CDR3 sequences, 8.5% to 9% of them singletons. V was pared by 4 bases and J by 1 base, with 10 bases between. The CDR3 is 14 amino acids. This clonotype came up many times. Its antigen is still unknown. This same sample was also taken into another study, of yellow fever vaccine responses in identical twins. That publication notes: Twins reportedly showed a vaccine T cell response that seemed partly convergent and partly personalized.

Sequencing was done on a sample of PBMCs. This chain connects TRBV12-3 or TRBV12-4 to TRBJ2-5, with D possibly being TRBD1 (5 bases). This sequence was found in a woman younger than 35 in good health. In nucleotides, the CDR3 is TGTGCCAGCAGTTCCAGGGTGTTCCAAGAGACCCAGTACTTC. Amino acids: CASSSRVFQETQYF.